This T cell receptor beta chain was captured by sequencing in a study of blood T cell repertoires in COVID-19. Study summary: The origin of the acute and convalescent COVID-19 samples was the United States, Italy and Spain. PBMCs, B-cell-depleted T cells, or T cells were the source of the cDNA or gDNA that made up the material.

In this sample, this clone turned up a few times. How the authors handled the data: Reference gene primers were amplified, and this amplification served to estimate nucleated cell counts. This table comes from immunoSEQ multiplex PCR, and its TCRdb copy is limited to in-frame clones, with some not included. That table is the source of V, J and clone size, and D and trimming were worked out from the DNA. The top ten clones hold roughly 9.4% of a sample with 150,000 to 200,000 clones, 60% to 85% of them seen once. V shed 7 bases and J 4 bases; nucleotides not matched to a gene: 10. CDR1 and CDR2 (germline): LNHDA, SQIVND (reference sequence). The CDR3 runs 16 residues.

The sequenced material came from peripheral blood. This clonotype was sampled from a woman aged 50 to 60 with active or convalescent COVID-19. The chain employs TRBV19 and TRBJ1-2; 12 nucleotides align to TRBD1. CDR3 loop: CASTLKGTGGIYGYTF. The CDR3 nucleotides are TGTGCCAGTACTCTTAAGGGGACAGGGGGCATCTATGGCTACACCTTC.